The 26 T cell receptor beta chains below were found in one sample sequenced in a study of CD8+ T cells in alopecia areata. RNA, once extracted, was reverse transcribed into cDNA for use as the sequencing template. TCRdb keeps only in-frame clones here, not all; method: immunoSEQ multiplex PCR. The sample yields 200,000 to 250,000 clones, about two thirds seen once. The input for sequencing was CD4+ T cells sorted from blood, taken at week 0. The receptors originated from a human donor with alopecia areata.

V gene TRBV5-6 combines with J gene TRBJ2-5; 9 bases agree with TRBD2. The germline CDR1 and CDR2 sequences are SGHDT and YYEEEE. The ends lost 1 base at V and 5 bases at J; junction bases unmatched: 9. The CDR3 consists of 16 residues. CDR3 residues: CASSLLGGGAEETQYF. CDR3 nucleotide sequence: TGTGCCAGCAGCTTGCTGGGCGGGGGGGCCGAGGAGACCCAGTACTTC.

The chain joins TRBV9 to TRBJ2-1; TRBD1 is a possible D gene (5 bases). The CDR3 has 14 residues. Trimming took 4 bases from V and 4 from J, leaving 12 bases between them. From germline, CDR1 is SGDLS and CDR2 YYNGEE. The CDR3 loop reads CASSPPPGYNEQFF. The CDR3, as DNA: TGTGCCAGCAGCCCTCCCCCAGGGTACAATGAGCAGTTCTTC.

V is TRBV10-3 and J is TRBJ1-5; D ambiguous. The CDR3 is made up of 14 amino acids. V gave up 11 bases and J gave up 2 bases, with 16 bases separating them. Germline CDR1 is ENHRY and CDR2 is SYGVKD. The CDR3 here is CAVKPSGGNQPQHF. CDR3 sequence (DNA): TGTGCCGTCAAACCCTCCGGGGGCAATCAGCCCCAGCATTTT.

This clone was counted a few times. The chain couples TRBV2 to TRBJ2-3; tentatively, D is TRBD2 (6 bases). This CDR3 has 13 residues. Germline CDR1 and CDR2: SNHLY and FYNNEI. V was trimmed by 9 bases and J by 0 bases, leaving 10 bases between them. The CDR3 sequence: CASSGSSTDTQYF. The CDR3, as DNA: TGTGCCAGTAGCGGATCTAGCACAGATACGCAGTATTTT.

The J gene is TRBJ1-6, the V gene TRBV7-9; D possibly corresponds to TRBD1 (6 bases). Per germline, CDR1 SEHNR and CDR2 FQNEAQ (reference sequence). This CDR3 contains 13 residues. Trimming took 1 base from V and 9 from J, leaving 7 bases between them. This CDR3 is CASSLDRASPLHF. The DNA for the CDR3 is TGTGCCAGCAGCTTAGACAGGGCTTCACCCCTCCACTTT.

This clone showed up just a few times. This chain links TRBV10-3 with TRBJ2-6; D perhaps matches TRBD2 (7 bases). The CDR3 length is 17 residues. Per germline, CDR1 ENHRY and CDR2 SYGVKD. Deletions cut 6 bases from V and 0 bases from J, with 15 bases between. The CDR3 loop reads CAISSTGRGSGANVLTF. The CDR3 region has the DNA TGTGCCATCAGCTCCACAGGGAGGGGCTCTGGGGCCAACGTCCTGACTTTC.

The chain has TRBV9 and TRBJ1-3; 10 nucleotides line up with TRBD1. This CDR3 has 17 residues. The ends lost 3 bases at V and 4 bases at J; junction bases unmatched: 10. Germline assignment: CDR1 SGDLS and CDR2 YYNGEE. Here the CDR3 reads CASSAYPVGQGGNTIYF. CDR3 nucleotides: TGTGCCAGCAGCGCCTACCCTGTGGGACAGGGGGGAAACACCATATATTTT.

The rearrangement links TRBV28 to TRBJ2-3; 9 bases are shared with TRBD1. The CDR3 sequence is 16 residues long. CDR1 and CDR2 (germline): MDHEN, SYDVKM. V was pared by 4 bases and J by 0 bases, with 5 bases of the junction left unmatched. CDR3 sequence reads: CASSSQGADSTDTQYF. The DNA for the CDR3 is TGTGCCAGCAGTTCACAGGGGGCGGATAGCACAGATACGCAGTATTTT.

This sequence joins TRBV30 and TRBJ2-2, with TRBD1 matching over 7 bases. The CDR3 is 14 amino acids. The V gene's germline CDR1 is GTSNPN and CDR2 SVGIG (reference sequence). Germline trimming cut 2 bases from V and 1 base from J; bases unmatched to any gene: 1. The CDR3 DNA reads as TGTGCCTGGAGTAGGGGGCAGAACACCGGGGAGCTGTTTTTT. This encodes CAWSRGQNTGELFF.

V usage is TRBV30 and J usage is TRBJ1-1, with no clear D. Trimming shortened V by 3 bases and J by 3 bases, and 11 bases separated the two germline ends. The germline V gene encodes CDR1 GTSNPN and CDR2 SVGIG (reference sequence). This CDR3 spans 13 amino acids. CDR3 bases: TGTGCCTGGAGCCGGAGGGCGGACACTGAAGCTTTCTTT. This encodes CAWSRRADTEAFF.

The rearrangement joins TRBV7-6 to TRBJ2-3; 11 nucleotides match TRBD2. The germline V gene has CDR1 SGHVS and CDR2 FNYEAQ. After removal of 4 bases from V and 4 bases from J, the junction contained 4 bases not matched to a gene. The CDR3 spans 15 residues. The CDR3 sequence is CASSYGTSGSDTQYF. The CDR3 DNA reads TGTGCCAGCAGCTACGGGACTAGCGGTTCAGATACGCAGTATTTT. Supplemented by reference TRBV7-6 and TRBJ2-3, the full variable domain reads GAGVSQSPRYKVTKRGQDVALRCDPISGHVSLYWYRQALGQGPEFLTYFNYEAQQDKSGLPNDRFSAERPEGSISTLTIQRTEQRDSAMYRCASSYGTSGSDTQYFGPGTRLTVL.

V is TRBV9 and J is TRBJ1-2; weak D call: TRBD1 (6 bases). The CDR3 is made up of 17 amino acids. The V gene's germline CDR1 is SGDLS and CDR2 YYNGEE. Trimming pared 0 bases from V and 3 bases from J, leaving 18 bases between. The CDR3, as DNA: TGTGCCAGCAGCGTAGAGGAGGGGAACAGGGCATACTATGGCTACACCTTC. This sequence encodes CASSVEEGNRAYYGYTF.

In its sample, this clone was seen once. The chain is built from TRBV4-3 and TRBJ2-1, with D possibly being TRBD1 or TRBD2 (6 bases each). The germline CDR1 and CDR2 sequences are LGHNA and YSLEER. The CDR3 consists of 14 residues. V shed 1 base and J shed 10 bases, with 14 bases lying between them. CDR3 region: CASSQVTGGGEQFF. The CDR3 nucleotides read TGCGCCAGCAGCCAAGTGACAGGAGGAGGGGAGCAGTTCTTC.

This clone was seen more than once but under ten times. The V gene is TRBV7-2, the J gene TRBJ2-2, with D possibly being TRBD2 (5 bases). The germline V gene has CDR1 SGHTA and CDR2 FQGNSA. The CDR3 runs to 14 residues. The V gene lost 10 bases and the J gene lost 6 bases, with 18 bases spanning the gap. DNA of the CDR3: TGTGCCACCCGGCCGGGCGGGTTCGCCGGGGAGCTGTTTTTT. Amino acid sequence: CATRPGGFAGELFF.

The rearrangement links TRBV5-1 to TRBJ2-3, with TRBD1 identical over 7 bases. CDR1 is SGHRS, CDR2 YFSETQ, per germline. The CDR3 loop spans 14 amino acids. J lost 0 bases, V lost 3 bases, and 1 base had no gene match. CDR3 bases: TGCGCCAGCAGCTCACAGGGGAGCACAGATACGCAGTATTTT. Amino acid sequence: CASSSQGSTDTQYF.

This clone has just a few counts. V and J are TRBV6-5 and TRBJ2-3; TRBD2 matches 8 bases. Germline trimming cut 5 bases from V and 8 bases from J; bases unmatched to any gene: 6. The CDR3 spans 13 residues. Germline V CDR1 and CDR2: MNHEY, SVGAGI. The CDR3 DNA follows: TGTGCCAGCAGTCTTCGGGAGGGTGTTACGCAGTATTTT. It encodes CASSLREGVTQYF.

V and J are TRBV9 and TRBJ1-1; no definite D call. Germline loops: CDR1 SGDLS, CDR2 YYNGEE. V was pared by 4 bases and J by 0 bases, with 10 bases between. This CDR3 comprises 14 residues. This CDR3 is CASSSTLMNTEAFF. The CDR3 nucleotides are TGTGCCAGCAGCTCGACACTCATGAACACTGAAGCTTTCTTT.

The chain uses TRBV27 and TRBJ2-3, with 11 bases matching TRBD2. The CDR3 consists of 16 residues. Trimming took 5 bases from V and 1 from J; bases not matched to a gene: 5. Germline V gene sequence: CDR1 MNHEY, CDR2 SMNVEV (reference sequence). Here the CDR3 reads CASSPLLAGGTDTQYF. The CDR3 DNA reads as TGTGCCAGCAGTCCCCTACTAGCGGGGGGCACAGATACGCAGTATTTT.

This clone was seen a handful of times. This sequence joins TRBV7-8 and TRBJ1-5; D perhaps matches TRBD1 (6 bases). CDR3 length: 15 amino acids. V dropped 7 bases and J dropped 4 bases, with 17 bases sitting between them. CDR1 is SGHVS, CDR2 FQNEAQ, per germline. The CDR3 DNA reads as TGTGCCAGCACCGCTCAGGGGACAAATAATCAGCCCCAGCATTTT. Translated: CASTAQGTNNQPQHF.

Here the CDR3 DNA reads TGTGCCAGCTCACACAGCTACGAGCAGTACTTC. Translated: CASSHSYEQYF. V gene TRBV18 combines with J gene TRBJ2-7; D not resolved. From germline, CDR1 is KGHSH and CDR2 LQKENI. Trimming took off 4 bases at V and 3 bases at J, with 4 bases between the two ends. The CDR3 runs 11 residues.

The gene calls are TRBV5-1 and TRBJ2-7; 10 nucleotides align to TRBD1. The V segment lost 1 base and the J segment 4 bases; nucleotides outside the gene matches: 5. The CDR3 length is 15 residues. Germline values: CDR1 SGHRS, CDR2 YFSETQ. This CDR3 is CASSLSTGGVYEQYF. DNA for the CDR3: TGCGCCAGCAGCTTGTCGACAGGGGGCGTATACGAGCAGTACTTC.

There are a few counts of this clone. V usage is TRBV29-1 and J usage is TRBJ2-2; no reliable D call. The germline V gene has CDR1 SQVTM and CDR2 ANQGSEA. The CDR3 is made up of 14 amino acids. V was pared by 4 bases and J by 0 bases, with 9 bases between. CDR3 bases: TGCAGCGTTGGGGCAGGAACGAACACCGGGGAGCTGTTTTTT. As protein: CSVGAGTNTGELFF.

This clone was recorded once. The rearrangement links TRBV29-1 to TRBJ2-1, with 11 positions matching TRBD2. The CDR3 loop spans 14 amino acids. Trimming cost V 5 bases and J 5 bases; bases outside gene matches: 5. CDR1 SQVTM and CDR2 ANQGSEA come from the germline V gene. This CDR3 reads CSVRTSGYHNEQFF. The DNA of the CDR3 is TGCAGCGTTCGGACTAGCGGGTATCACAATGAGCAGTTCTTC.

This chain uses TRBV5-1 with TRBJ1-5, with D unclear. Trimming pared 0 bases from V and 5 bases from J, leaving 9 bases between. The CDR3 extends over 14 amino acids. From germline, CDR1 is SGHRS and CDR2 YFSETQ. The CDR3 nucleotides are TGCGCCAGCAGCTTGGACAGCTCACATCAGCCCCAGCATTTT. Encoded protein: CASSLDSSHQPQHF.

This clone was observed a few times. The CDR3 reads CAWTMGRNTEAFF. For the CDR3, the DNA is TGTGCCTGGACCATGGGACGAAACACTGAAGCTTTCTTT. This sequence joins TRBV30 and TRBJ1-1, with D possibly matching TRBD1 (5 bases). CDR1 is GTSNPN and CDR2 is SVGIG in the germline V gene (reference sequence). This CDR3 spans 13 amino acids. The ends were cut back, 4 bases at V and 2 bases at J, with 11 bases in the middle.

This chain joins TRBV27 and TRBJ1-6; 10 bases fit TRBD1. CDR3 length: 16 residues. V shed 7 bases, J shed 4 bases, and the junction held 7 bases outside the gene matches. Germline assignment: CDR1 MNHEY and CDR2 SMNVEV (reference sequence). The CDR3 nucleotides read TGTGCCAGCACCTCCAGGGACAGGGGATATAATTCACCCCTCCACTTT. It specifies CASTSRDRGYNSPLHF.